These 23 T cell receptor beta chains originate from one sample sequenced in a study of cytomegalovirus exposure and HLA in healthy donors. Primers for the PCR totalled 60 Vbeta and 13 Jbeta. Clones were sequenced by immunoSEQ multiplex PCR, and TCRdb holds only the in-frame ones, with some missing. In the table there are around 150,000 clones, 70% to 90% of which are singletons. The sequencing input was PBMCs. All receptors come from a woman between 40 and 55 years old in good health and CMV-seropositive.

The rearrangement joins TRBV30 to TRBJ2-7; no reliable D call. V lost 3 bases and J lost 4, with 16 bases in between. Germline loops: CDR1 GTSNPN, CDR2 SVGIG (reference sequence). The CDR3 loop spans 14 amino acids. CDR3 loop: CAWSPKIAWYEQYF. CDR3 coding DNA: TGTGCCTGGAGCCCTAAAATAGCATGGTACGAGCAGTACTTC.

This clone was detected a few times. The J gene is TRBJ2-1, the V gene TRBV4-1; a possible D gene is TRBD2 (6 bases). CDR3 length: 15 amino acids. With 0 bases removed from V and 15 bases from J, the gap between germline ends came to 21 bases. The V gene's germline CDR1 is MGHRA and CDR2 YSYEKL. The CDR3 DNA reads TGCGCCAGCAGCCAAGATCGCTCCACTAGCCGGGTCGGGTTCTTC. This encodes CASSQDRSTSRVGFF.

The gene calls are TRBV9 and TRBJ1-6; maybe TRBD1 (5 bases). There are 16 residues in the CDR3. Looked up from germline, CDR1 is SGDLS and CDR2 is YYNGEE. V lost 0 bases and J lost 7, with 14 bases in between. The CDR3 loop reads CASSVEVRGRNSPLHF. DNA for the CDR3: TGTGCCAGCAGCGTAGAAGTTAGGGGAAGAAATTCACCCCTCCACTTT.

In nucleotides, the CDR3 is TGTGCCAGCATTAAGGACAGGGTCAATCAGCCCCAGCATTTT. Translated: CASIKDRVNQPQHF. This rearrangement joins TRBV28 to TRBJ1-5; 8 nucleotides align to TRBD1. The germline V gene has CDR1 MDHEN and CDR2 SYDVKM. This CDR3 contains 14 residues. V was clipped by 7 bases and J by 3 bases; unmatched bases: 5.

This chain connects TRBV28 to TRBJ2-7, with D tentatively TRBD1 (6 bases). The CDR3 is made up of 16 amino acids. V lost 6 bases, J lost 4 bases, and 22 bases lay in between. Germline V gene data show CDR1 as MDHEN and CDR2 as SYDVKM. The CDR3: CASRPGSRQGIYEQYF. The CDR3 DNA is TGTGCCAGCAGGCCCGGGTCGAGGCAGGGGATATACGAGCAGTACTTC.

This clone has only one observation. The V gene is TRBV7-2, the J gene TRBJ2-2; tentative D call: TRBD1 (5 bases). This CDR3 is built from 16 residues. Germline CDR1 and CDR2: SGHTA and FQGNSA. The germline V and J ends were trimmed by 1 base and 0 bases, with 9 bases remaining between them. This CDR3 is CASSLVWGANTGELFF. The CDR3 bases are TGTGCCAGCAGCTTAGTTTGGGGCGCGAACACCGGGGAGCTGTTTTTT.

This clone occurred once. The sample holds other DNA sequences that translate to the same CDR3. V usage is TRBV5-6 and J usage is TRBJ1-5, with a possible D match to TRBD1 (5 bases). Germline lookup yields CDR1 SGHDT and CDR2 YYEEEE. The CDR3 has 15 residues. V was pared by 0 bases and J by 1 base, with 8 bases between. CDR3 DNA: TGTGCCAGCAGCTTGGCGGGGGGGAGCAATCAGCCCCAGCATTTT. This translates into CASSLAGGSNQPQHF.

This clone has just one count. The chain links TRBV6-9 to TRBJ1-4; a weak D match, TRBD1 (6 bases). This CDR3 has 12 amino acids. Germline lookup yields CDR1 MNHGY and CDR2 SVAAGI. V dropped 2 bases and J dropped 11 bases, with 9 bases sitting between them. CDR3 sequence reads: CASSYMGAKLFF. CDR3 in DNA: TGTGCCAGCAGTTATATGGGGGCCAAACTGTTTTTT.

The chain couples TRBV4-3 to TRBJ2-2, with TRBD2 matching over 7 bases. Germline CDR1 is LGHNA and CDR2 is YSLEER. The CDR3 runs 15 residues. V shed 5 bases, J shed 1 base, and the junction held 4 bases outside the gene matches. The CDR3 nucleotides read TGCGCCAGCAGCGCCGCGGGGGTGAACACCGGGGAGCTGTTTTTT. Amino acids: CASSAAGVNTGELFF.

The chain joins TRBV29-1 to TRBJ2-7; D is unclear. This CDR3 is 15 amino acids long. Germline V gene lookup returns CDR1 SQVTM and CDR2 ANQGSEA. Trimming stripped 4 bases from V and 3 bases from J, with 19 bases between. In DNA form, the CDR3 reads TGCAGCGTTGGGTCGTGGGCATTGGGTCGCTACGAGCAGTACTTC. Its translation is CSVGSWALGRYEQYF.

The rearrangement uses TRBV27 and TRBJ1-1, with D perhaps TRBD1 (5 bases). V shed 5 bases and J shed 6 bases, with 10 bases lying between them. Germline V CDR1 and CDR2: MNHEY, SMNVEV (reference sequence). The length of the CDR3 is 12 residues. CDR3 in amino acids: CASSRGGAEAFF. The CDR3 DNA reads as TGTGCCAGCAGTCGGGGGGGAGCTGAAGCTTTCTTT.

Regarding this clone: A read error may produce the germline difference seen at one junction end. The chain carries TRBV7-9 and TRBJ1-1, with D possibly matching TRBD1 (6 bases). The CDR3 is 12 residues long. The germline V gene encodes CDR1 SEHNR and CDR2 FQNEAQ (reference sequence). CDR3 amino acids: CSSSLEGAEAFF. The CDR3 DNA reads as TGTTCCAGCAGCTTAGAGGGGGCTGAAGCTTTCTTT. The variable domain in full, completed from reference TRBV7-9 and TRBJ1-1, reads DTGVSQNPRHKITKRGQNVTFRCDPISEHNRLYWYRQTLGQGPEFLTYFQNEAQLEKSRLLSDRFSAERPKGSFSTLEIQRTEQGDSAMYLCSSSLEGAEAFFGQGTRLTVV.

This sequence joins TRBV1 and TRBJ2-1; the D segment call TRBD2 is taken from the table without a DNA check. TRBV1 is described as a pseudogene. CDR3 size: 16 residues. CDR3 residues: CTSSQDLGEGVNEQFF. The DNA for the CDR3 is TGCACCAGCAGCCAAGATTTGGGGGAGGGGGTCAATGAGCAGTTCTTC.

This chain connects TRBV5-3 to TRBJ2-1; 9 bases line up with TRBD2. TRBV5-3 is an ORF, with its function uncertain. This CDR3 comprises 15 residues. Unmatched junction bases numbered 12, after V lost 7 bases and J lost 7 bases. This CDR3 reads CARAERGVLGNEQFF. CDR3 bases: TGTGCCAGAGCCGAGCGGGGGGTTTTGGGGAATGAGCAGTTCTTC.

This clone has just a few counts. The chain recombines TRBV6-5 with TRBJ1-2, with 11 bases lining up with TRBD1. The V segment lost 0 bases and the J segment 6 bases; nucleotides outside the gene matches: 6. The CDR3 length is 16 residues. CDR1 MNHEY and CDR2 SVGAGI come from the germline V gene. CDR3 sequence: CASSYSSGQGADGYTF. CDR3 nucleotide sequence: TGTGCCAGCAGTTACTCTAGCGGACAGGGGGCGGATGGCTACACCTTC.

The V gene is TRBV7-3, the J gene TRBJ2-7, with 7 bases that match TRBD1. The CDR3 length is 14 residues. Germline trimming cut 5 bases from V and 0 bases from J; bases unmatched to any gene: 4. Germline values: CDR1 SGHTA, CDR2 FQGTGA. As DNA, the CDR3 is TGTGCCAGCAGCCCGACAGGGTCCTCCTACGAGCAGTACTTC. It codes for CASSPTGSSYEQYF.

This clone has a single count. The CDR3: CASSLAGGNTIYF. CDR3 coding DNA: TGTGCCAGCAGCTTGGCCGGGGGAAACACCATATATTTT. V usage is TRBV7-9 and J usage is TRBJ1-3; no clear D gene. The CDR3 is made up of 13 amino acids. Trimming cost V 3 bases and J 4 bases, with 7 bases left between them. Germline loops: CDR1 SEHNR, CDR2 FQNEAQ (reference sequence).

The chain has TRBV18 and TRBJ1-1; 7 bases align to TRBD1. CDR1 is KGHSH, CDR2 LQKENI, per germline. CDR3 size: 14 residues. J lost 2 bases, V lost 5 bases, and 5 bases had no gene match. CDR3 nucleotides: TGTGCCAGCTCATTTAGGGACAGAAACACTGAAGCTTTCTTT. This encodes CASSFRDRNTEAFF.

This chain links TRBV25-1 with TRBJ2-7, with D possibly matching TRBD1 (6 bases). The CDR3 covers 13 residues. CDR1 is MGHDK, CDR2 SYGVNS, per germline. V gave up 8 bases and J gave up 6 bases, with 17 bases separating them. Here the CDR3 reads CASSIQGIREQYF. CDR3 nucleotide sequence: TGTGCCAGCTCCATACAGGGTATCCGCGAGCAGTACTTC.

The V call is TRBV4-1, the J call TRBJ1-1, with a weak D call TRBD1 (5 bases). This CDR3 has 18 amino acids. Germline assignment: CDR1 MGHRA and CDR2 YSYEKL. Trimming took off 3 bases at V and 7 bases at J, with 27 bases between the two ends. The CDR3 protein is CASSHPRGGRGLSFEAFF. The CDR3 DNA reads TGCGCCAGCAGCCACCCAAGGGGTGGGCGGGGTCTCTCGTTTGAAGCTTTCTTT.

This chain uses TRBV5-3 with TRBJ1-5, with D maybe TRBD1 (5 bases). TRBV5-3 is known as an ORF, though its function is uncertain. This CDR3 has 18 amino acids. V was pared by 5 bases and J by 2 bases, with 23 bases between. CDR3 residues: CARRDEGSRALRNQPQHF. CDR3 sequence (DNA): TGTGCCAGAAGGGATGAAGGTTCCAGGGCCTTACGCAATCAGCCCCAGCATTTT.

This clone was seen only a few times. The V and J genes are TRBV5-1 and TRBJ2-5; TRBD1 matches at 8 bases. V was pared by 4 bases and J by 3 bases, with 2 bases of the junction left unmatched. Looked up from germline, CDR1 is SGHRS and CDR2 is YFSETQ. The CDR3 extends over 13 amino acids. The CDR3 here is CASSDRGEETQYF. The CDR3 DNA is TGCGCCAGCAGCGACAGGGGCGAAGAGACCCAGTACTTC.

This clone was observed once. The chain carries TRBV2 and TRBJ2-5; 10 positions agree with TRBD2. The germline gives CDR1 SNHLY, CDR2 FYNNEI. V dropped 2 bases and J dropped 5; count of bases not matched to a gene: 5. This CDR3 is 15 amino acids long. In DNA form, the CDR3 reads TGTGCCAGCAGTGAAAGCCTAGCGGGAGTGGAGACCCAGTACTTC. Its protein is CASSESLAGVETQYF.